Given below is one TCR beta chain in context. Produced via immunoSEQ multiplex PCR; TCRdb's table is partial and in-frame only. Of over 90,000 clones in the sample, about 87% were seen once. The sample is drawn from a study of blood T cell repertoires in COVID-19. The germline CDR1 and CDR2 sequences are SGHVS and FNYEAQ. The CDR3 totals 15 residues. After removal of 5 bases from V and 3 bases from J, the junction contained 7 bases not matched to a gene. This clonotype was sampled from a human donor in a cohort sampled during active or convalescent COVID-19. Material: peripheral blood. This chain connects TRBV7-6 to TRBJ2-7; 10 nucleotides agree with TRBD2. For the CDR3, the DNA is TGTGCCAGCAGCATTAGCGGGGGGCCGAACTACGAGCAGTACTTC. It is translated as CASSISGGPNYEQYF.